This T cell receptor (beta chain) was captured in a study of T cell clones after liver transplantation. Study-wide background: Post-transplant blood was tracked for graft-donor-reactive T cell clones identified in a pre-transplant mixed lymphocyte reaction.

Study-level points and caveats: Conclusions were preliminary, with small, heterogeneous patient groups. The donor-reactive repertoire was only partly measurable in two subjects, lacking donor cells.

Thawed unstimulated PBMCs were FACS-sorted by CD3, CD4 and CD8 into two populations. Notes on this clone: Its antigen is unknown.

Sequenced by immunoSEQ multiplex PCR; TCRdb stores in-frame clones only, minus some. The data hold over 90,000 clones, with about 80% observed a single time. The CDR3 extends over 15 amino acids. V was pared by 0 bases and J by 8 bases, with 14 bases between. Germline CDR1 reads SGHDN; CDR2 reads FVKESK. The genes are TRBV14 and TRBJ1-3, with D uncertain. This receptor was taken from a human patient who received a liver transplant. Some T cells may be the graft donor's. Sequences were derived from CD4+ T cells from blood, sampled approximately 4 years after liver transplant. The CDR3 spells CASSQETSQGDTIYF. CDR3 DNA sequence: TGTGCCAGCAGCCAAGAGACATCCCAAGGAGACACCATATATTTT.